This TCR beta chain is drawn from a study of T cells in narcolepsy. Study-wide points: Same-patient CSF and blood CD4+ T cell clonotypes included HCRT-specific and TRIB2-specific autoreactive ones. Some memory CD4+ repertoires had no autoreactive clone sequences.

The CDR3 sequence is 16 residues long. The V gene's germline CDR1 is SGDLS and CDR2 YYNGEE. The J segment lost 0 bases and the V segment lost 0 bases, leaving 4 bases of the junction unmatched. About this clone itself: The antigen is unknown.

Libraries were prepared by immunoSEQ multiplex PCR; TCRdb keeps only in-frame clonotypes and omits some of them. The repertoire holds around 20,000 clones, 92% seen once, with about 1.2% in the top ten. This chain connects TRBV9 to TRBJ2-7, with 9 bases aligning to TRBD2. The clonotype was recovered from a human donor with narcolepsy. Sequencing was done on a sample of CD45RA- memory CD4+ T cells from PBMCs. The CDR3 DNA is TGTGCCAGCAGCGTAGGTCTAGCGGGGAGCTCCTACGAGCAGTACTTC. It encodes CASSVGLAGSSYEQYF. Looking up the rest from reference TRBV9 and TRBJ2-7 gives the full variable domain: DSGVTQTPKHLITATGQRVTLRCSPRSGDLSVYWYQQSLDQGLQFLIQYYNGEERAKGNILERFSAQQFPDLHSELNLSSLELGDSALYFCASSVGLAGSSYEQYFGPGTRLTVT.